The 20 T cell receptor beta chains reported below all come from one sample, sequenced in a study of identical twins. TCRdb reanalysed the 5' RACE reads using MiXCR and keeps one entry per CDR3 protein. The sample lists about 570,000 distinct CDR3 sequences, approximately 9.6% occurring once. These same records also appear under a second study, on yellow fever vaccine responses in identical twins.

The specimen sequenced was PBMCs. Source of these receptors: a woman under 30 in good health.

This clonotype was detected ten times or more. The chain couples TRBV29-1 to TRBJ1-1, with a possible D match to TRBD1 (5 bases). The germline CDR1 and CDR2 sequences are SQVTM and ANQGSEA. This CDR3 has 12 amino acids. With 0 bases removed from V and 6 bases from J, the gap between germline ends came to 8 bases. CDR3 in amino acids: CSVEDLGAEAFF. The CDR3 DNA reads as TGCAGCGTTGAAGATCTGGGGGCTGAAGCTTTCTTT.

The V call is TRBV19, the J call TRBJ2-1; 8 nucleotides agree with TRBD1. CDR3 length: 15 amino acids. Germline trimming cut 4 bases from V and 0 bases from J; bases unmatched to any gene: 2. Germline assignment: CDR1 LNHDA and CDR2 SQIVND (reference sequence). The DNA for the CDR3 is TGTGCCAGTAGTAAAACAGGGGGCTCCTACAATGAGCAGTTCTTC. This sequence encodes CASSKTGGSYNEQFF.

This clonotype showed up just a few times. The chain recombines TRBV7-2 with TRBJ2-1; a possible D gene is TRBD2 (6 bases). The CDR3 has 14 amino acids. Germline V gene lookup returns CDR1 SGHTA and CDR2 FQGNSA. V dropped 5 bases and J dropped 8 bases, with 16 bases sitting between them. The CDR3 is CASSLGGRWDEQFF. Written as DNA, the CDR3 is TGTGCCAGCAGCCTCGGGGGAAGGTGGGATGAGCAGTTCTTC. The complete variable domain, with remaining parts taken from reference TRBV7-2 and TRBJ2-1, reads GAGVSQSPSNKVTEKGKDVELRCDPISGHTALYWYRQSLGQGLEFLIYFQGNSAPDKSGLPSDRFSAERTGGSVSTLTIQRTQQEDSAVYLCASSLGGRWDEQFFGPGTRLTVL.

This clonotype was observed at least ten times. The chain is built from TRBV7-9 and TRBJ1-1; unclear D gene. The germline gives CDR1 SEHNR, CDR2 FQNEAQ (reference sequence). The length of the CDR3 is 12 residues. The V and J ends lost 2 bases and 10 bases respectively, with 11 bases between them. The DNA for the CDR3 is TGTGCCAGCAGCTTACCGGACGGGGTAGCTTTCTTT. Translated, it gives CASSLPDGVAFF.

This clonotype was recorded at least ten times. The gene calls are TRBV4-3 and TRBJ2-7; 8 bases fit TRBD2. V dropped 0 bases and J dropped 3; count of bases not matched to a gene: 7. Germline CDR1 LGHNA, CDR2 YSLEER. The CDR3 runs 16 residues. The CDR3 region is CASSQDREGIFYEQYF. The DNA for the CDR3 is TGCGCCAGCAGCCAAGATCGGGAGGGTATTTTCTACGAGCAGTACTTC.

V usage is TRBV2 and J usage is TRBJ2-6, with no clear D. The V end was cut by 2 bases, the J end by 4 bases, with 9 bases between. CDR3 length: 15 amino acids. Germline V CDR1 and CDR2: SNHLY, FYNNEI. Here the CDR3 reads CASSEISSGANVLTF. As DNA, the CDR3 is TGTGCCAGCAGTGAAATTTCTTCAGGGGCCAACGTCCTGACTTTC.

In its sample, this clonotype was seen a few times. This chain links TRBV7-2 with TRBJ2-5; possibly TRBD1 for D (5 bases). CDR1 and CDR2 from the germline V gene are SGHTA and FQGNSA. CDR3 length: 16 residues. The V end lost 4 bases, the J end lost 5 bases, and 20 bases lay between the germline ends. In DNA form, the CDR3 reads TGTGCCAGCAGCTCAGGGCCCCTCACTTTAATGGAGACCCAGTACTTC. It encodes CASSSGPLTLMETQYF.

This clonotype was counted ten times or more. V and J are TRBV12-3 or TRBV12-4 and TRBJ2-6; D is ambiguous. This CDR3 comprises 15 residues. Between the trimmed V and J ends, which lost 1 base and 2 bases, there was a span of 6 bases. CDR3 in amino acids: CASSLDTAGANVLTF. CDR3 sequence (DNA): TGTGCCAGCAGTTTAGACACGGCTGGGGCCAACGTCCTGACTTTC.

This clonotype came up many times. This chain uses TRBV5-1 with TRBJ2-7; maybe TRBD2 (5 bases). The CDR3 is 18 residues long. Trimming pared 0 bases from V and 0 bases from J, leaving 19 bases between. Germline values: CDR1 SGHRS, CDR2 YFSETQ. CDR3 protein: CASSLEPLATSYSYEQYF. DNA of the CDR3: TGCGCCAGCAGCTTGGAACCCCTAGCCACATCTTACTCCTACGAGCAGTACTTC. The full variable domain, its missing parts supplied by reference TRBV5-1 and TRBJ2-7, is KAGVTQTPRYLIKTRGQQVTLSCSPISGHRSVSWYQQTPGQGLQFLFEYFSETQRNKGNFPGRFSGRQFSNSRSEMNVSTLELGDSALYLCASSLEPLATSYSYEQYFGPGTRLTVT.

In DNA, the CDR3 is TGCGCCAGCAGCTTGGAAGGGACTACCATCTACGAGCAGTACTTC. Amino acids: CASSLEGTTIYEQYF. V and J are TRBV5-1 and TRBJ2-7, with TRBD2 identical over 7 bases. CDR1 is SGHRS, CDR2 YFSETQ, per germline. Trimming cost V 0 bases and J 3 bases; bases outside gene matches: 6. This CDR3 has 15 residues.

The rearrangement links TRBV30 to TRBJ2-1; D perhaps matches TRBD2 (6 bases). Germline V gene data show CDR1 as GTSNPN and CDR2 as SVGIG (reference sequence). The germline V and J ends were trimmed by 4 bases and 10 bases, with 14 bases remaining between them. The CDR3 extends over 12 amino acids. The CDR3 DNA sequence: TGTGCCTGGACCGAAGGTAGCGGCGAGCAGTTCTTC. This gives the protein CAWTEGSGEQFF.

The sample holds many counts of this clonotype. The chain uses TRBV9 and TRBJ2-2; D is tentatively TRBD1 or TRBD2 (5 bases each). The germline CDR1 and CDR2 sequences are SGDLS and YYNGEE. This CDR3 has 16 amino acids. The germline V and J ends were trimmed by 4 bases and 1 base, with 14 bases remaining between them. Here the CDR3 reads CASSRRGDGNTGELFF. The CDR3 DNA reads as TGTGCCAGCAGCCGTAGAGGGGACGGGAACACCGGGGAGCTGTTTTTT.

This clonotype was seen repeatedly, ten times or more. The rearrangement joins TRBV7-2 to TRBJ2-7; D may be TRBD1 (6 bases). Germline V CDR1 and CDR2: SGHTA, FQGNSA. The CDR3 has 17 amino acids. V lost 4 bases and J 5 bases, leaving 24 bases between the germline ends. In DNA form, the CDR3 reads TGTGCCAGCAGCTCCCGTTTACAGGGAGTTGTTTGGGACGAGCAGTACTTC. Protein product: CASSSRLQGVVWDEQYF.

Only a few counts were recorded for this clonotype. This chain uses TRBV7-3 with TRBJ2-4, with D hard to call. CDR3 length: 11 amino acids. Per the germline V gene, CDR1 is SGHTA and CDR2 is FQGTGA. Between the trimmed V and J ends, which lost 6 bases and 4 bases, there was a span of 4 bases. The CDR3 nucleotides read TGTGCCAGCAGGTCTAAAAACATTCAGTACTTC. Protein product: CASRSKNIQYF.

This clonotype showed up just a few times. CDR3 protein: CASSLVWVETQYF. The CDR3 nucleotides are TGTGCCAGCAGCTTAGTATGGGTAGAGACCCAGTACTTC. The chain recombines TRBV11-2 with TRBJ2-5, with unresolved D. Trimming removed 1 base from V and 4 bases from J, with 7 bases in between. Germline lookup yields CDR1 SGHAT and CDR2 FQNNGV. CDR3 length: 13 amino acids.

This clonotype was observed at least ten times. V is TRBV2 and J is TRBJ2-5; weak D call: TRBD1 (6 bases). Between the trimmed V and J ends, which lost 6 bases and 7 bases, there was a span of 21 bases. The germline CDR1 and CDR2 sequences are SNHLY and FYNNEI. The CDR3 runs 15 residues. The CDR3 spells CASSGTRARTGTQYF. In DNA, the CDR3 is TGTGCCAGCAGCGGGACACGGGCCCGGACGGGGACCCAGTACTTC. Complete variable domain (other parts from reference TRBV2 and TRBJ2-5): EPEVTQTPSHQVTQMGQEVILRCVPISNHLYFYWYRQILGQKVEFLVSFYNNEISEKSEIFDDQFSVERPDGSNFTLKIRSTKLEDSAMYFCASSGTRARTGTQYFGPGTRLLVL.

A word on this clonotype: A much larger clone differs from this one at a single base, so this may be a read error. The V gene is TRBV6-2 or TRBV6-3, the J gene TRBJ2-1; 8 nucleotides align to TRBD2. Trimming cost V 6 bases and J 7 bases; bases outside gene matches: 14. This CDR3 has 16 amino acids. Germline loops: CDR1 MNHEY, CDR2 SVGEGT. CDR3 residues: CASSLRRISGINEQFF. The DNA of the CDR3 is TGTGCCAGCAGCCTCAGGAGGATTAGCGGGATAAATGAGCAGTTCTTC.

The rearrangement joins TRBV5-6 to TRBJ1-1; tentatively, D is TRBD1 (6 bases). Germline assignment: CDR1 SGHDT and CDR2 YYEEEE. The CDR3 loop spans 15 amino acids. The V end lost 4 bases, the J end lost 1 base, and 14 bases lay between the germline ends. The CDR3 loop reads CASSPTGIQNTEAFF. The CDR3, as DNA: TGTGCCAGCAGCCCTACAGGGATACAGAACACTGAAGCTTTCTTT.

This clonotype was detected only a few times. The V and J genes are TRBV7-9 and TRBJ2-7; TRBD1 might be the D (7 bases). Between the trimmed V and J ends, which lost 5 bases and 2 bases, there was a span of 16 bases. Germline V gives CDR1 SEHNR, CDR2 FQNEAQ (reference sequence). The CDR3 length is 15 residues. The CDR3 is CASSPTAGQPYEQYF. For the CDR3, the DNA is TGTGCCAGCAGCCCAACGGCGGGACAGCCCTACGAGCAGTACTTC.

The rearrangement joins TRBV5-1 to TRBJ2-3; TRBD2 aligns across 9 bases. The CDR3 sequence is 21 residues long. Germline V gene data show CDR1 as SGHRS and CDR2 as YFSETQ. Trimming at V came to 0 bases and at J to 0 bases, leaving 17 bases not matched to a gene. In nucleotides, the CDR3 is TGCGCCAGCAGCTTGGCCATTTGGCGGGGGGGCAAGTCCTCTAGCACAGATACGCAGTATTTT. This codes for CASSLAIWRGGKSSSTDTQYF.